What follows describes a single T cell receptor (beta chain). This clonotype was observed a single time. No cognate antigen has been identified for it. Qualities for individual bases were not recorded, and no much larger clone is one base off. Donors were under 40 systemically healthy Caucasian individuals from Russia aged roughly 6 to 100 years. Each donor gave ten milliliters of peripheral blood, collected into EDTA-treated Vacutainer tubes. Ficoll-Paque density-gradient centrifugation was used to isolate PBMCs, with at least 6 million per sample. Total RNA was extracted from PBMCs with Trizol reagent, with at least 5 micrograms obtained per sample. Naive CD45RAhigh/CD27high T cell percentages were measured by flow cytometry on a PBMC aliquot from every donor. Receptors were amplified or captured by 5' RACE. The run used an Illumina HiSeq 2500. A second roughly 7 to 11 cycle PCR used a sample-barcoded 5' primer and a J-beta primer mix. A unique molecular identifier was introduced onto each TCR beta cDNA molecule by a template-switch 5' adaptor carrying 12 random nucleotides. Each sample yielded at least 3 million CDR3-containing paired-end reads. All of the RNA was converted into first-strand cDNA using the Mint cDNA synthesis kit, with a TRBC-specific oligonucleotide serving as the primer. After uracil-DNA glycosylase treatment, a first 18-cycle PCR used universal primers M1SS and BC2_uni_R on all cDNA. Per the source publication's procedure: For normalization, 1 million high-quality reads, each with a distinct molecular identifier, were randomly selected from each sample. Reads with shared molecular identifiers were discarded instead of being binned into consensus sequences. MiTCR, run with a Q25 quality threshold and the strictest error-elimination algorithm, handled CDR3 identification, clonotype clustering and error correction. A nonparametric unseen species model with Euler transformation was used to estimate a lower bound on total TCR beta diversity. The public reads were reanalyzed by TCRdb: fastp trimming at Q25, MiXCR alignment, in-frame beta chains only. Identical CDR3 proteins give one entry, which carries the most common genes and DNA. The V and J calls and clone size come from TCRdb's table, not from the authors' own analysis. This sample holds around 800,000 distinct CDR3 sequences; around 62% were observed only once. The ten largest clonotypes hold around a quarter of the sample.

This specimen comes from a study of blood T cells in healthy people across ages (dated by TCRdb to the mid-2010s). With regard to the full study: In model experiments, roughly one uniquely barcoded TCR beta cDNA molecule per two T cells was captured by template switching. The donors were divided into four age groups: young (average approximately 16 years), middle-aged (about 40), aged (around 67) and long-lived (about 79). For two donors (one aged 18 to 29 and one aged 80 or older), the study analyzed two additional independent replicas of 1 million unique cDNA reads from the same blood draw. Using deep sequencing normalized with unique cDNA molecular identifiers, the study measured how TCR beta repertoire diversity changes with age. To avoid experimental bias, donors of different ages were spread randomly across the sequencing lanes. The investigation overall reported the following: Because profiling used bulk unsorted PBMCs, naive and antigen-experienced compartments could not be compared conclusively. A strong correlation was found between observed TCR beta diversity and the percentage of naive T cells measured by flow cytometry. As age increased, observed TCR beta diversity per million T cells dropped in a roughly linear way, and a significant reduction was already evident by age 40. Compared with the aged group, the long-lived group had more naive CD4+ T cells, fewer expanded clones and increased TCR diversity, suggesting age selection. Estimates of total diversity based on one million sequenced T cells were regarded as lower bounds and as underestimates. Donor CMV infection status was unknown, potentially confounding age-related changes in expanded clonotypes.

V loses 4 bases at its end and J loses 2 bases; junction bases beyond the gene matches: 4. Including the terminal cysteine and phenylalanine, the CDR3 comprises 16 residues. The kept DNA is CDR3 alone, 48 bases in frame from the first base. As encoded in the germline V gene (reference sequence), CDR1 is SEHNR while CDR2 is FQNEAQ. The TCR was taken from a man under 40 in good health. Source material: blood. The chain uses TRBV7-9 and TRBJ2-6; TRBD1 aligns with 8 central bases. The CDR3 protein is CASSSQGVPGANVLTF. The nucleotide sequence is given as TGTGCCAGCAGCTCACAGGGGGTCCCTGGGGCCAACGTCCTGACTTTC.